This T cell receptor (beta chain) is from a study of blood T cell repertoires in COVID-19. Germline trimming cut 1 base from V and 5 bases from J; bases unmatched to any gene: 9. The germline gives CDR1 LGHDT, CDR2 YNNKEL (reference sequence). The CDR3 spans 16 residues. The method was immunoSEQ multiplex PCR; TCRdb's version includes in-frame clones alone and lacks a portion of them. The repertoire holds 250,000 to 300,000 clones, with approximately 90% as singletons. Patients of the Seattle cohort, enrolled during active infection, were followed longitudinally. Sequencing used peripheral blood. The rearrangement joins TRBV3-1 (or the pseudogene TRBV3-2) to TRBJ2-7; 9 positions match TRBD2. This TCR was sampled from a woman aged 25 to 45 with COVID-19, enrolled during active disease. The CDR3 region is CASSQVGSGSPNEQYF. The CDR3 DNA reads as TGTGCCAGCAGCCAAGTTGGTAGCGGGAGCCCCAACGAGCAGTACTTC.